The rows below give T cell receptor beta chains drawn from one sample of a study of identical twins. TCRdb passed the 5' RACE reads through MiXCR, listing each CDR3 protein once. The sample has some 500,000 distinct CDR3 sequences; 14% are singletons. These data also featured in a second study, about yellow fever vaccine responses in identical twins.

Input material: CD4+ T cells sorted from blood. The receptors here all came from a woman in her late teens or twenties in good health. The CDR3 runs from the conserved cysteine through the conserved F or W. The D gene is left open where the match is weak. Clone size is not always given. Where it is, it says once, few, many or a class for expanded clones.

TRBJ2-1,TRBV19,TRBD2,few,CASSSSGGWGNEQFF,TGTGCCAGTAGCTCTAGCGGGGGCTGGGGAAATGAGCAGTTCTTC
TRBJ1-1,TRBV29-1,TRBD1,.,CSAADRANTEAFF,TGCAGCGCTGCCGACAGGGCGAACACTGAAGCTTTCTTT
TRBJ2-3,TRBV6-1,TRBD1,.,CASIRRTGGTDTQYF,TGTGCCAGCATCAGAAGGACAGGGGGCACAGATACGCAGTATTTT
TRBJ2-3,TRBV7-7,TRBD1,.,CASSIGTAMMDTQYF,TGTGCTAGCAGTATCGGGACAGCGATGATGGATACGCAGTATTTT
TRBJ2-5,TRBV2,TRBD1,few,CASGTGGSGETQYF,TGTGCCAGCGGGACAGGGGGATCGGGAGAGACCCAGTACTTC
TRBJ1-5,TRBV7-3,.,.,CASSLGAGPHQPQHF,TGTGCCAGCAGCCTAGGGGCGGGTCCTCATCAGCCCCAGCATTTT
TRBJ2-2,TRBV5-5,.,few,CASSFNVVQAGELFF,TGTGCCAGCAGCTTTAACGTTGTCCAGGCCGGGGAGCTGTTTTTT
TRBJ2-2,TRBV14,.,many,CASSPYGGELFF,TGTGCCAGCAGCCCCTACGGCGGGGAGCTGTTTTTT
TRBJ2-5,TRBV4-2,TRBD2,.,CASSQAQIGGSGETQYF,TGTGCCAGCAGCCAAGCTCAAATCGGCGGGAGTGGAGAGACCCAGTACTTC
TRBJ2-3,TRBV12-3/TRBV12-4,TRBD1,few,CASSRDRDRTDTQYF,TGTGCCAGCAGTCGAGACAGGGACCGCACAGATACGCAGTATTTT
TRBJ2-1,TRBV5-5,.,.,CASSFWEGGDEQFF,TGTGCCAGCAGCTTTTGGGAGGGGGGTGATGAGCAGTTCTTC
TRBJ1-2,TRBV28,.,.,CASSRSPGEIGSGYTF,TGTGCCAGCAGTCGAAGTCCGGGGGAAATTGGAAGTGGCTACACCTTC
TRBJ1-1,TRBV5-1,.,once,CASSLALGTNTEAFF,TGCGCCAGCAGCTTGGCCTTAGGGACGAACACTGAAGCTTTCTTT
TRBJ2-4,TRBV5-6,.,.,CASRSLRQKNIQYF,TGTGCCAGCAGGTCCTTGAGACAGAAAAACATTCAGTACTTC
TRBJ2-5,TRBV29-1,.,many,CSVEPDWVETQYF,TGCAGCGTTGAACCGGATTGGGTAGAGACCCAGTACTTC
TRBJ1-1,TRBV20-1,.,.,CSARRGDTEAFF,TGCAGTGCTAGAAGGGGGGATACTGAAGCTTTCTTT
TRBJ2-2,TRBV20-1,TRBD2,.,CSAGLGTGELFF,TGCAGTGCTGGACTAGGGACCGGGGAGCTGTTTTTT
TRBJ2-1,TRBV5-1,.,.,CASSLGDIGYNEQFF,TGCGCCAGCAGCCTGGGGGACATCGGGTACAATGAGCAGTTCTTC
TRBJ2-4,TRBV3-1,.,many,CASSQGNGAGIQYF,TGTGCCAGCAGCCAAGGAAATGGGGCTGGCATTCAGTACTTC
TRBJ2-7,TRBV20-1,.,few,CSAIIRVPYEQYF,TGCAGTGCCATCATCAGGGTCCCCTACGAGCAGTACTTC
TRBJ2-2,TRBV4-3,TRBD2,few,CASSRGTSGAQNTGELFF,TGCGCCAGCAGCCGAGGGACTAGCGGAGCCCAGAACACCGGGGAGCTGTTTTTT
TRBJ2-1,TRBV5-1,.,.,CASSLPALGEQFF,TGCGCCAGCAGCTTACCTGCTCTGGGTGAGCAGTTCTTC
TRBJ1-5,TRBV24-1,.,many,CATSDLQISAGLHQPQHF,TGTGCCACCAGTGATTTGCAAATCTCGGCCGGTCTCCATCAGCCCCAGCATTTT
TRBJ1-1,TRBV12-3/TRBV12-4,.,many,CASSFSGSNTEAFF,TGTGCCAGCAGTTTTTCAGGAAGCAACACTGAAGCTTTCTTT
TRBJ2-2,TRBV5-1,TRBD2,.,CASSSSLAGGPVTGELFF,TGCGCCAGCAGCTCCTCTCTAGCGGGAGGGCCCGTCACCGGGGAGCTGTTTTTT
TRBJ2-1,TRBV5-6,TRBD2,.,CASSLVTSISNEQFF,TGTGCCAGCAGCTTGGTGACTAGCATAAGCAATGAGCAGTTCTTC
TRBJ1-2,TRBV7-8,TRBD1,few,CASSPRTGVHGYTF,TGTGCCAGCAGCCCTAGGACAGGGGTGCATGGCTACACCTTC
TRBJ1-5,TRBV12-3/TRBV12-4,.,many,CASSLMEGNQPQHF,TGTGCCAGCAGTTTGATGGAGGGGAATCAGCCCCAGCATTTT
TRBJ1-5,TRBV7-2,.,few,CASSYRASGQPQHF,TGTGCCAGCAGCTACCGGGCCTCGGGTCAGCCCCAGCATTTT
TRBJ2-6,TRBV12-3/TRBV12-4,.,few,CAGFRSGANVLTF,TGTGCCGGGTTCCGCTCTGGGGCCAACGTCCTGACTTTC
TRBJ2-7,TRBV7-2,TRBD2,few,CASSLGRGSEQYF,TGTGCCAGCAGCCTCGGGAGGGGAAGCGAGCAGTACTTC
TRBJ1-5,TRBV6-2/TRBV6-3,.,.,CASRAQGMAEPQHF,TGTGCCAGCAGGGCACAGGGCATGGCGGAGCCCCAGCATTTT
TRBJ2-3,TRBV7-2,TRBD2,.,CASSLRSRTSGTDTQYF,TGTGCCAGCAGCTTAAGAAGTCGGACTAGCGGTACAGATACGCAGTATTTT
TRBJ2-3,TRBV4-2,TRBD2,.,CASSTGTSGVLADTQYF,TGTGCCAGCAGCACCGGGACTAGCGGGGTACTGGCAGATACGCAGTATTTT
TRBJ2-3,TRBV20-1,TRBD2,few,CSARGSGGPPDTQYF,TGCAGTGCTAGAGGAAGCGGGGGGCCGCCGGATACGCAGTATTTT
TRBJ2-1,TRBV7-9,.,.,CASSLYPSGEQFF,TGTGCCAGCAGCTTATATCCGTCGGGTGAGCAGTTCTTC
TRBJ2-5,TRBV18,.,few,CASSPGHAQETQYF,TGTGCCAGCTCACCAGGGCATGCCCAAGAGACCCAGTACTTC
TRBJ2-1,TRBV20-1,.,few,CSANTLRGEQFF,TGCAGTGCCAACACTTTAAGGGGTGAGCAGTTCTTC
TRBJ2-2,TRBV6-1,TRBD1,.,CASISSGQGYTGELFF,TGTGCCAGCATCTCCTCCGGACAGGGTTACACCGGGGAGCTGTTTTTT
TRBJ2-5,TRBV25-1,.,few,CASSEPGLLQETQYF,TGTGCCAGCAGTGAACCGGGACTTCTTCAAGAGACCCAGTACTTC
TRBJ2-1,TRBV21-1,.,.,CASSTRDALLYRGNEQFF,TGTGCCAGCAGCACCCGGGACGCTTTGCTATATCGGGGCAATGAGCAGTTCTTC
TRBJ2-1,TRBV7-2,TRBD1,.,CASSAADRADVQFF,TGTGCCAGCAGCGCAGCGGACAGGGCGGATGTGCAGTTCTTC